The sample holds one count of the clone carrying this T cell receptor (beta chain). The protocol was immunoSEQ multiplex PCR, while the TCRdb copy is restricted to in-frame clones and leaves out a portion. The top ten clones hold roughly 12% of a sample with about 64,000 clones, 75% to 90% of them seen once. V was shortened by 7 bases and J by 5 bases, with 14 bases between the two germline ends. The CDR3 sequence is 12 residues long. Germline lookup yields CDR1 SQVTM and CDR2 ANQGSEA. This entry comes from a study of blood T cell repertoires in COVID-19. Specimen: peripheral blood. This clonotype was obtained from a human donor in a cohort sampled during active COVID-19. This chain connects TRBV29-1 to TRBJ2-5, with D maybe TRBD2 (6 bases). The CDR3: CSDRLGGETQYF. CDR3 DNA sequence: TGCAGCGATCGACTAGGAGGGGAGACCCAGTACTTC.